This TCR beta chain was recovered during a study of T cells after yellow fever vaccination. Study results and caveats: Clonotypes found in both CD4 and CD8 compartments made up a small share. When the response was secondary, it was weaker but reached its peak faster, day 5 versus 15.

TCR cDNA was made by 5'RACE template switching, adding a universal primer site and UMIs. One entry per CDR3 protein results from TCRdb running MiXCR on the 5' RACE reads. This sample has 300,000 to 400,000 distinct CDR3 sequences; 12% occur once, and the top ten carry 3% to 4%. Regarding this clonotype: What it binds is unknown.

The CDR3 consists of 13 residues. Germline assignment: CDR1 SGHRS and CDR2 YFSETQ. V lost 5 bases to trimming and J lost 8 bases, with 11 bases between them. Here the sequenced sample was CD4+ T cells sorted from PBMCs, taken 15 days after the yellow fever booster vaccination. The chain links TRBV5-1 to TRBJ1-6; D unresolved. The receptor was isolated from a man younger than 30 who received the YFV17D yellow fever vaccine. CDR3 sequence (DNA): TGCGCCAGCAGAACTACCGCAGATTCACCCCTCCACTTT. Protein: CASRTTADSPLHF.